A single sample is the source of the 16 T cell receptor beta chains below, sequenced in a study of OX40 agonist ivuxolimab in advanced cancers. The data were produced by immunoSEQ multiplex PCR, yet TCRdb's version contains in-frame clones alone and is incomplete. The sample lists some 26,000 clones; 77% were seen once. Sequences were derived from CD4+ or CD8+ T cells sorted from blood, sampled in a trial of the OX40 agonist ivuxolimab. The receptors come from an adult with an advanced solid tumor such as melanoma, head and neck, liver or kidney cancer.

The chain joins TRBV11-2 to TRBJ1-2; D is unclear. The CDR3 length is 15 residues. Trimming stripped 5 bases from V and 6 bases from J, with 19 bases between. Per the germline V gene, CDR1 is SGHAT and CDR2 is FQNNGV. The CDR3 sequence: CASSALQKTGDGYTF. In DNA form, the CDR3 reads TGTGCCAGCAGCGCATTACAGAAAACCGGCGATGGCTACACCTTC.

The chain combines TRBV6-7 with TRBJ1-5, with unresolved D. TRBV6-7 is recorded as an ORF, its role being uncertain. The CDR3 loop spans 9 amino acids. V shed 4 bases and J shed 10 bases, with 2 bases lying between them. CDR3 residues: CASSSPQHF. CDR3 sequence (DNA): TGTGCCAGCAGTTCCCCCCAGCATTTT.

V gene TRBV6-4 combines with J gene TRBJ2-1; D unclear. Trimming removed 0 bases from V and 4 bases from J, with 10 bases in between. Germline CDR1 reads MRHNA; CDR2 reads SNTAGT. CDR3 length equals 15 residues. CDR3 loop: CASSDSDENYNEQFF. The CDR3 DNA sequence: TGTGCCAGCAGTGACTCGGACGAAAATTACAATGAGCAGTTCTTC.

The V and J genes are TRBV19 and TRBJ2-2; 7 nucleotides line up with TRBD1. The CDR3 length is 14 residues. The trim removed 4 bases at V and 6 bases at J, leaving 5 bases unmatched. Germline loops: CDR1 LNHDA, CDR2 SQIVND (reference sequence). Here the CDR3 DNA reads TGTGCCAGTAGTACGGACAGGACGGCCGGGGAGCTGTTTTTT. Translation: CASSTDRTAGELFF.

The chain links TRBV7-2 to TRBJ1-1; the match to TRBD1 covers 8 bases. CDR1 is SGHTA, CDR2 FQGNSA, per germline. V shed 5 bases, J shed 4 bases, and the junction held 6 bases outside the gene matches. CDR3 length: 14 residues. The CDR3 nucleotides read TGTGCCAGCAGCGTACAGGGGGTGAGCACTGAAGCTTTCTTT. It translates to CASSVQGVSTEAFF. The variable domain in full, completed from reference TRBV7-2 and TRBJ1-1, reads GAGVSQSPSNKVTEKGKDVELRCDPISGHTALYWYRQSLGQGLEFLIYFQGNSAPDKSGLPSDRFSAERTGGSVSTLTIQRTQQEDSAVYLCASSVQGVSTEAFFGQGTRLTVV.

Remarks on this clone: A junction boundary mismatches the germline segment, possibly from a read error. V usage is TRBV7-7 and J usage is TRBJ2-1; D unresolved. CDR1 SSHAT and CDR2 FNYEAQ come from the germline V gene (reference sequence). The CDR3 has 13 amino acids. The chain's CDR3 is CASSLGPPNEQFF. The CDR3 DNA follows: TGTGCTAGCAGCTTAGGCCCCCCCAATGAGCAGTTCTTC.

J is TRBJ2-1 and V is TRBV11-3; D perhaps matches TRBD1 (6 bases). This CDR3 is 13 amino acids long. Germline V gene lookup returns CDR1 SGHNT and CDR2 YENEEA. V lost 6 bases and J lost 6, with 12 bases in between. The CDR3 loop reads CASSHRVTNEQFF. The CDR3, as DNA: TGTGCCAGCAGTCACAGGGTCACCAATGAGCAGTTCTTC.

This sequence joins TRBV11-3 and TRBJ2-7; 7 bases line up with TRBD2. This CDR3 is built from 16 residues. V was clipped by 5 bases and J by 4 bases; unmatched bases: 14. Germline lookup yields CDR1 SGHNT and CDR2 YENEEA. The CDR3 here is CASSQKFSGEGYEQYF. The CDR3 nucleotides are TGTGCCAGCAGCCAAAAGTTCAGCGGGGAGGGTTACGAGCAGTACTTC.

Comment on this clone: One end of the junction varies from germline; a read error may be responsible. Other nucleotide sequences in the sample specify the same CDR3. The V and J genes are TRBV27 and TRBJ2-7, with D perhaps matching TRBD2 (6 bases). Germline V CDR1 and CDR2: MNHEY, SMNVEV (reference sequence). The CDR3 has 15 amino acids. As DNA, the CDR3 is TGTGCCAGCAGTCTATCCGCGGGATTTAGGTACGAGCAGTACTTC. It codes for CASSLSAGFRYEQYF.

This clone has only one observation. The chain couples TRBV11-2 to TRBJ2-3, with TRBD1 as a possible D gene (5 bases). V was cut by 2 bases and J by 4 bases, with 13 bases left in between. Per germline, CDR1 SGHAT and CDR2 FQNNGV. There are 15 residues in the CDR3. CDR3 DNA sequence: TGTGCCAGCAGCTTATTTCAGGGTTCGGCAGATACGCAGTATTTT. It yields the protein CASSLFQGSADTQYF.

CDR3: CASKGQGGELFF. CDR3 coding DNA: TGTGCCAGCAAAGGACAGGGCGGGGAGCTGTTTTTT. The rearrangement links TRBV28 to TRBJ2-2; 8 nucleotides agree with TRBD1. The CDR3 runs 12 residues. Trimming cost V 7 bases and J 7 bases; bases outside gene matches: 2. Germline-derived CDR1 and CDR2 are MDHEN and SYDVKM.

The V call is TRBV9, the J call TRBJ1-5; D remains unclear. CDR1 is SGDLS and CDR2 is YYNGEE in the germline V gene. Trimming took 3 bases from V and 2 from J, leaving 9 bases between them. This CDR3 is 14 amino acids long. CDR3 nucleotide sequence: TGTGCCAGCAGCGCAACATGGGGCAATCAGCCCCAGCATTTT. This encodes CASSATWGNQPQHF.

V gene TRBV19 combines with J gene TRBJ2-7; tentative D call: TRBD2 (6 bases). Trimming shortened V by 9 bases and J by 0 bases, and 12 bases separated the two germline ends. Germline CDR1 is LNHDA and CDR2 is SQIVND (reference sequence). This CDR3 is 13 amino acids long. In DNA form, the CDR3 reads TGTGCCAGCCCGGGACTCCTCTCCTACGAGCAGTACTTC. This encodes CASPGLLSYEQYF. The full variable domain, in which reference TRBV19 and TRBJ2-7 provide the parts outside the CDR3, is DGGITQSPKYLFRKEGQNVTLSCEQNLNHDAMYWYRQDPGQGLRLIYYSQIVNDFQKGDIAEGYSVSREKKESFPLTVTSAQKNPTAFYLCASPGLLSYEQYFGPGTRLTVT.

This clone was observed a handful of times. The chain is built from TRBV9 and TRBJ2-2, with 9 bases lining up with TRBD2. Germline V gene data show CDR1 as SGDLS and CDR2 as YYNGEE. V lost 2 bases and J lost 7; bases outside the gene matches: 9. The CDR3 loop spans 16 amino acids. The CDR3 DNA reads TGTGCCAGCAGCGTCGATCCTAGCGGGAAGGGCGGGGAGCTGTTTTTT. It yields the protein CASSVDPSGKGGELFF.

This clone was detected only once. The chain recombines TRBV5-6 with TRBJ1-5; TRBD1 matches 9 bases. Looked up from germline, CDR1 is SGHDT and CDR2 is YYEEEE. V lost 4 bases, J lost 5 bases, and 1 base stayed unmatched. This CDR3 comprises 13 residues. The CDR3: CASSRTGDQPQHF. CDR3 nucleotides: TGTGCCAGCAGCCGGACAGGGGATCAGCCCCAGCATTTT.

The rearrangement links TRBV4-1 to TRBJ2-7; D is ambiguous. Trimming stripped 1 base from V and 6 bases from J, with 10 bases between. Germline V lookup: CDR1 MGHRA, CDR2 YSYEKL. The CDR3 length is 13 residues. The CDR3 nucleotides read TGCGCCAGCAGCCAAGCGCCGGCGTCCGAGCAGTACTTC. Translated: CASSQAPASEQYF.